A selection of T cell receptor beta chains follows, all from one sample in a study of post-analysis software for immune sequencing data. One entry per CDR3 protein results from TCRdb running MiXCR on the PCR reads. The sample consists of more than 350,000 distinct CDR3 sequences, less than 40% of them appearing once. Sequenced material: blood. The receptors derive from a girl under 10 years old with multiple sclerosis. Each CDR3 is given with its conserved first and last residue.

v_call | cdr3_aa
TRBV3-1 | CASSQAGSSYEQYF
TRBV7-9 | CASSSDSTGEGEKLFF
TRBV20-1 | CSARGKGEIRGPSYEQYF
TRBV3-1 | CASSQQGGGYNEQFF
TRBV20-1 | CSARRAGNSPLHF
TRBV28 | CASSLRQGAAGANVLTF
TRBV7-2 | CASSLGGAHRLAGELFF
TRBV21-1 | CASSIRPIWANVLTF
TRBV7-8 | CASSLGPGNSPLHF
TRBV2 | CASSESRGETQYF
TRBV5-1 | CASSFRGTGNDYTF
TRBV28 | CASSSAGPVYGYTF
TRBV10-2 | CASSGLLHANTGELFF
TRBV5-1 | CASSLGDSHNEQFF
TRBV10-3 | CAISDRTGSVLNYGYTF
TRBV5-1 | CASSLTGVWGQYF
TRBV4-1 | CASSDRGNEQFF
TRBV5-1 | CASSLQGRASYNEQFF
TRBV7-3 | CASGLSTSGETQYF
TRBV12-3/TRBV12-4 | CASSLEASTDTQYF
TRBV3-1 | CASSQEEANFRGEQFF
TRBV25-1 | CASSESNTQPQHF
TRBV28 | CASLIGTGGEQYF
TRBV4-2 | CASSQDLAGDNYEQYF
TRBV6-1 | CASSERRLRDTDTQYF
TRBV12-3/TRBV12-4 | CASRYSGMYEQYF
TRBV4-1 | CASSQEAPPRRQFF
TRBV6-2/TRBV6-3 | CASSSPGAAAVNTEAFF
TRBV7-2 | CASSLVLKGANEKLFF
TRBV7-9 | CAGSLPRITDTQYF
TRBV20-1 | CSARILVRYKAAEYF
TRBV25-1 | CAIPPVLRAGANVLTF
TRBV6-6 | CASSRATSGVAYEQYF
TRBV5-8 | CASTPGGYSTDTQYF
TRBV7-6 | CASSPSLPFQAEKLFF
TRBV27 | CASSLQDRGQKLFF
TRBV20-1 | CSASDRSSYNSPLHF
TRBV7-8 | CASSWVLLGEETQYF
TRBV3-1 | CASSQSGKPGEQFF
TRBV12-5 | CASGLPHLGTEAFF
TRBV9 | CASSVATSGYEQYF
TRBV7-2 | CASSLDPSAQETQYF
TRBV28 | CASRDSRDVGKETQYF
TRBV15 | CATSSHPSGSSYEQYF
TRBV29-1 | CSVEIGALDEQFF
TRBV25-1 | CASSESTASYSPLHF
TRBV10-3 | CAIGVTDTQYF
TRBV28 | CASSLNGGRQPQHF
TRBV7-9 | CASSPEGGAEAFF
TRBV5-1 | CASSPTNLPGRAFYEQYF
TRBV9 | CASSPLGHNTYEQYF
TRBV6-5 | CASTLLGTTGSPLHF
TRBV2 | CASDTQGAGETQYF
TRBV29-1 | CSVVGESSSYNEQFF
TRBV6-2/TRBV6-3 | CASSPSLAREQFF
TRBV20-1 | CSARPTGTIGETQYF
TRBV4-3 | CASSQNSLWAVSSYEQYF
TRBV4-1 | CASSFYRGQGTGELFF
TRBV10-3 | CAISESDRLNYGYTF